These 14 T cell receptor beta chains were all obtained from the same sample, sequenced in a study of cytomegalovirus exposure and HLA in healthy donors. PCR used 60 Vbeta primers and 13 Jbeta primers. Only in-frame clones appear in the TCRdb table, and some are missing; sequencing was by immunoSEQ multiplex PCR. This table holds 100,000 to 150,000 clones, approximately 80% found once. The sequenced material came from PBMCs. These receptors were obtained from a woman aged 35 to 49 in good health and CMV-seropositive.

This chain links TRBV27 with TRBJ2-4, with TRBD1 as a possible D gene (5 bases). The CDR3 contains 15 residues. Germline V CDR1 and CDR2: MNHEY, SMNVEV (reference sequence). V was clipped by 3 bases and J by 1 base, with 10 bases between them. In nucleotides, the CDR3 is TGTGCCAGCAGTTTCGACCCAGGGGCCAAAAACATTCAGTACTTC. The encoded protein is CASSFDPGAKNIQYF.

The CDR3 loop is CATLEGQDGSGNTIYF. For the CDR3, the DNA is TGTGCCACCCTGGAGGGGCAGGACGGCTCTGGAAACACCATATATTTT. The chain recombines TRBV2 with TRBJ1-3; D may be TRBD1 (5 bases). Trimming cost V 10 bases and J 0 bases, with 19 bases left between them. The CDR3 contains 16 residues. Per germline, CDR1 SNHLY and CDR2 FYNNEI.

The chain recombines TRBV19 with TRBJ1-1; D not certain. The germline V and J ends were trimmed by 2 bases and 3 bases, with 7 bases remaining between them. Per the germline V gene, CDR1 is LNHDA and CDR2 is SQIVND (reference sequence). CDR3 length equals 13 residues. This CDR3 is CASSIRLDTEAFF. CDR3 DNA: TGTGCCAGTAGTATAAGACTGGACACTGAAGCTTTCTTT.

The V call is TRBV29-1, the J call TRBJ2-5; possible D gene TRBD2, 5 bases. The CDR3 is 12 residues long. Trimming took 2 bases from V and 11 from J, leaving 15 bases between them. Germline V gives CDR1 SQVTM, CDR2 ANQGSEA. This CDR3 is CSVEPDRGEQYF. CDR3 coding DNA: TGCAGCGTTGAACCCGACCGGGGAGAGCAGTACTTC.

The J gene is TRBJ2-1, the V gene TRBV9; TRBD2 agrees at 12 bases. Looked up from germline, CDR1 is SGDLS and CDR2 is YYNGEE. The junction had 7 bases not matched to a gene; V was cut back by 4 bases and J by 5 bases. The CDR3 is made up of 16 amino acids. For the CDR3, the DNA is TGTGCCAGCAGCCCTAGCGGGGGGGCCTTTGACAATGAGCAGTTCTTC. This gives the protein CASSPSGGAFDNEQFF. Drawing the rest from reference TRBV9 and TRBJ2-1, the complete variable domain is DSGVTQTPKHLITATGQRVTLRCSPRSGDLSVYWYQQSLDQGLQFLIQYYNGEERAKGNILERFSAQQFPDLHSELNLSSLELGDSALYFCASSPSGGAFDNEQFFGPGTRLTVL.

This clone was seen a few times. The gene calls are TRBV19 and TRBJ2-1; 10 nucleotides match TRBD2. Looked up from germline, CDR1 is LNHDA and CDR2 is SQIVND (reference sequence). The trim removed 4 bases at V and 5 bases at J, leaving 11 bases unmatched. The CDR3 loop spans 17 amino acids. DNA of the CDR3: TGTGCCAGTAGTAGTCTTTCAACTAGCGGGAACGACAATGAGCAGTTCTTC. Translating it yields CASSSLSTSGNDNEQFF.

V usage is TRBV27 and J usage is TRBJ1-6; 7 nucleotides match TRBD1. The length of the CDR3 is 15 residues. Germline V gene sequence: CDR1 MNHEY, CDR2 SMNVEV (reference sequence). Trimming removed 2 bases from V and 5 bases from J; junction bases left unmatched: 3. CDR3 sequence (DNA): TGTGCCAGCAGTTTAGCAGGGGGAGATAATTCACCCCTCCACTTT. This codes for CASSLAGGDNSPLHF.

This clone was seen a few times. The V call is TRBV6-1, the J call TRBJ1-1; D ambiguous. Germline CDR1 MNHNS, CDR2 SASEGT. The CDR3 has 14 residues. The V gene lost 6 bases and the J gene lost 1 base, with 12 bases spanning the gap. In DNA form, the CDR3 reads TGTGCCAGCAGCGCTCTCCCGGGGAACACTGAAGCTTTCTTT. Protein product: CASSALPGNTEAFF.

CDR3 amino acids: CASTTLRAVAGGHTDTQYF. CDR3 sequence (DNA): TGTGCCAGCACCACCCTCCGAGCAGTAGCGGGAGGTCACACAGATACGCAGTATTTT. This chain joins TRBV7-6 and TRBJ2-3, with TRBD2 identical over 10 bases. Germline loops: CDR1 SGHVS, CDR2 FNYEAQ. Unmatched junction bases numbered 18, after V lost 7 bases and J lost 2 bases. The CDR3 has 19 residues.

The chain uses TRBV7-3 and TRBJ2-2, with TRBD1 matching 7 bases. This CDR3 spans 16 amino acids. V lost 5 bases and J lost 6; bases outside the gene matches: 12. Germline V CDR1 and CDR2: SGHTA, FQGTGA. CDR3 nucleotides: TGTGCCAGCAGCCAAGCCACAGGGGTAGGGCCCGGGGAGCTGTTTTTT. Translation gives CASSQATGVGPGELFF.

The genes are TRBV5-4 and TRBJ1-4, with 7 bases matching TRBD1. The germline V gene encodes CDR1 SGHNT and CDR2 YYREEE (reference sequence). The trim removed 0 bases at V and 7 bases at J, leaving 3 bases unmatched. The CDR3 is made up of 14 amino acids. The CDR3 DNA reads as TGTGCCAGCAGCTTGGGCAGGGGGAGTGAAAAACTGTTTTTT. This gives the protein CASSLGRGSEKLFF.

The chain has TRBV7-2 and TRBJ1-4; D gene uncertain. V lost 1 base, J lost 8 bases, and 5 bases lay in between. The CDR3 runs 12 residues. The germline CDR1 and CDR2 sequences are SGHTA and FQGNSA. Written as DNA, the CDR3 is TGTGCCAGCAGCTTAGGTCTGGAAAAACTGTTTTTT. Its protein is CASSLGLEKLFF.

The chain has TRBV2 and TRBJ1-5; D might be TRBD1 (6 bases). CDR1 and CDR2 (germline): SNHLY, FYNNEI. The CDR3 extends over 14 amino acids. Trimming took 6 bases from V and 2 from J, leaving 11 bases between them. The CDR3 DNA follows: TGTGCCAGCAGCACAGGGTTGGGCAATCAGCCCCAGCATTTT. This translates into CASSTGLGNQPQHF.

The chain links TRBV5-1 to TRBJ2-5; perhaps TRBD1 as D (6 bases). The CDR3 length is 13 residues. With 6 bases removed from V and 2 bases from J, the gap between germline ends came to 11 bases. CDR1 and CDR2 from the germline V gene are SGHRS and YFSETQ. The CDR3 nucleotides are TGCGCCAGCACCCAGGGGCCGCAAGAGACCCAGTACTTC. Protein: CASTQGPQETQYF.